A single sample is the source of the 27 T cell receptor beta chains below, sequenced in a study of blood T cell repertoires in COVID-19. Some clones are missing from TCRdb's copy, which holds only in-frame ones; the method was immunoSEQ multiplex PCR. The data hold 430,000 or so clones, with 70% to 90% observed a single time. Material for sequencing was peripheral blood. The source is a man younger than 35 with COVID-19, enrolled during active disease.

This clone was observed a handful of times. This chain joins TRBV5-4 and TRBJ1-3; D is perhaps TRBD1 (6 bases). CDR1 is SGHNT, CDR2 YYREEE, per germline (reference sequence). The CDR3 is 14 amino acids. The ends were cut back, 0 bases at V and 2 bases at J, with 6 bases in the middle. The DNA for the CDR3 is TGTGCCAGCAGCTTGGCAGGGGCTGGAAACACCATATATTTT. Protein: CASSLAGAGNTIYF.

The genes are TRBV3-1 (or the pseudogene TRBV3-2) and TRBJ2-5; 9 positions agree with TRBD1. CDR3 length: 14 amino acids. Germline V lookup: CDR1 LGHDT, CDR2 YNNKEL (reference sequence). V trimming: 4 bases; J trimming: 5 bases; junction bases outside the gene matches: 5. DNA for the CDR3: TGTGCCAGCAGCCGAACAGGGGGCAGCGAGACCCAGTACTTC. It specifies CASSRTGGSETQYF.

V gene TRBV7-8 combines with J gene TRBJ2-7, with no clear D. Germline V gives CDR1 SGHVS, CDR2 FQNEAQ. V shed 7 bases and J shed 2 bases, with 15 bases lying between them. The CDR3 has 14 residues. In DNA, the CDR3 is TGTGCCAGCACCACTCCCCTGGCGGCCTACGAGCAGTACTTC. This sequence encodes CASTTPLAAYEQYF.

This chain uses TRBV6-5 with TRBJ2-7, with D tentatively TRBD1 (6 bases). V was trimmed by 7 bases and J by 2 bases, leaving 15 bases between them. The CDR3 has 14 residues. Germline CDR1 and CDR2: MNHEY and SVGAGI. The CDR3 DNA reads TGTGCCAGCAACCCTCGCCAGGGGACCTACGAGCAGTACTTC. Translated, it gives CASNPRQGTYEQYF.

The CDR3 nucleotides are TGCAGTGCTAGTGGGCCGGGACAGAACACCGGGGAGCTGTTTTTT. This codes for CSASGPGQNTGELFF. The chain recombines TRBV20-1 with TRBJ2-2; tentatively, D is TRBD1 (6 bases). The V gene's germline CDR1 is DFQATT and CDR2 SNEGSKA (reference sequence). The CDR3 loop spans 15 amino acids. The V gene lost 3 bases and the J gene lost 1 base, with 12 bases spanning the gap.

This clone was detected a few times. V usage is TRBV7-7 and J usage is TRBJ2-2; D remains ambiguous. Germline lookup yields CDR1 SSHAT and CDR2 FNYEAQ (reference sequence). Between the trimmed V and J ends, which lost 0 bases and 3 bases, there was a span of 2 bases. This CDR3 has 13 residues. As DNA, the CDR3 is TGTGCCAGCAGCTTAGCCTACACCGGGGAGCTGTTTTTT. Protein sequence: CASSLAYTGELFF.

J is TRBJ2-3 and V is TRBV27, with D possibly being TRBD2 (6 bases). The ends were cut back, 6 bases at V and 6 bases at J, with 13 bases in the middle. This CDR3 region has 13 residues. CDR1 is MNHEY and CDR2 is SMNVEV in the germline V gene (reference sequence). The CDR3 DNA sequence: TGTGCCAGCAGCGGGAGCGACACGGATACGCAGTATTTT. It encodes CASSGSDTDTQYF.

V gene TRBV19 combines with J gene TRBJ1-6; possible D gene TRBD1, 5 bases. V shed 3 bases and J shed 0 bases, with 9 bases lying between them. CDR3 length: 16 residues. Germline V gene lookup returns CDR1 LNHDA and CDR2 SQIVND (reference sequence). CDR3 bases: TGTGCCAGTAGTATGGATGGGGCCTCCTATAATTCACCCCTCCACTTT. This gives the protein CASSMDGASYNSPLHF.

This clone occurred once. The CDR3 here is CASSNRRTNTEAFF. CDR3 in DNA: TGTGCCAGCAGTAACAGACGAACGAACACTGAAGCTTTCTTT. The chain has TRBV6-5 and TRBJ1-1; D unresolved. The CDR3 totals 14 residues. V was trimmed by 5 bases and J by 1 base, leaving 11 bases between them. Per germline, CDR1 MNHEY and CDR2 SVGAGI.

The chain recombines TRBV5-4 with TRBJ2-2; 14 bases align to TRBD2. The CDR3 totals 18 residues. The ends lost 4 bases at V and 3 bases at J; junction bases unmatched: 8. CDR1 and CDR2 from the germline V gene are SGHNT and YYREEE (reference sequence). The CDR3 loop reads CASSTGTSGGLDTGELFF. Here the CDR3 DNA reads TGTGCCAGCAGCACCGGGACTAGCGGGGGTTTGGACACCGGGGAGCTGTTTTTT.

The chain uses TRBV19 and TRBJ2-5, with 9 bases identical to TRBD1. Germline V gene sequence: CDR1 LNHDA, CDR2 SQIVND (reference sequence). This CDR3 has 15 residues. Trimming took 3 bases from V and 5 from J; bases not matched to a gene: 7. DNA of the CDR3: TGTGCCAGTAGTATTCCGACAGGGGGAGGTGAGACCCAGTACTTC. Its protein is CASSIPTGGGETQYF.

The J gene is TRBJ2-3, the V gene TRBV24-1; TRBD2 agrees at 9 bases. Germline V gene sequence: CDR1 KGHDR, CDR2 SFDVKD. Trimming removed 7 bases from V and 4 bases from J; junction bases left unmatched: 8. The CDR3 runs 15 residues. The CDR3 protein is CATSRTSEKADTQYF. The CDR3 DNA reads TGTGCCACCAGCAGGACTAGCGAAAAGGCAGATACGCAGTATTTT.

The rearrangement uses TRBV19 and TRBJ2-1; possible D gene TRBD2, 5 bases. CDR1 LNHDA and CDR2 SQIVND come from the germline V gene (reference sequence). CDR3 length: 16 amino acids. Deletions cut 4 bases from V and 9 bases from J, with 22 bases between. The CDR3: CASSSRGLQGTSEQFF. The CDR3 coding sequence is TGTGCCAGTAGTAGCCGTGGACTCCAAGGAACGAGTGAGCAGTTCTTC.

This clone was seen a single time. The chain links TRBV6-5 to TRBJ2-1; TRBD1 matches 10 bases. The CDR3 sequence is 15 residues long. V lost 8 bases, J lost 3 bases, and 7 bases stayed unmatched. CDR1 MNHEY and CDR2 SVGAGI come from the germline V gene. The CDR3 here is CASEPGTGVYNEQFF. CDR3 sequence (DNA): TGTGCCAGCGAACCAGGGACAGGGGTCTACAATGAGCAGTTCTTC.

The J gene is TRBJ1-5, the V gene TRBV6-1; D is possibly TRBD1 (6 bases). V lost 4 bases and J 0 bases, leaving 13 bases between the germline ends. There are 16 residues in the CDR3. Per germline, CDR1 MNHNS and CDR2 SASEGT. CDR3: CASSGAGEYSNQPQHF. The CDR3 DNA sequence: TGTGCCAGCAGTGGGGCAGGGGAGTATAGCAATCAGCCCCAGCATTTT.

This clone was picked up one time. V and J are TRBV18 and TRBJ1-1; 10 nucleotides align to TRBD1. The V gene's germline CDR1 is KGHSH and CDR2 LQKENI. J lost 0 bases, V lost 3 bases, and 4 bases had no gene match. The CDR3 extends over 16 amino acids. In nucleotides, the CDR3 is TGTGCCAGCTCACCGGGACAGGGGTATATGAACACTGAAGCTTTCTTT. As protein: CASSPGQGYMNTEAFF.

This clone was detected once. The CDR3 sequence: CASSLSQGGTEAFF. The CDR3 DNA reads as TGTGCCAGCAGCTTATCACAGGGGGGAACTGAAGCTTTCTTT. J is TRBJ1-1 and V is TRBV7-9; TRBD1 aligns across 8 bases. The CDR3 covers 14 residues. V dropped 2 bases and J dropped 5; count of bases not matched to a gene: 4. Germline CDR1 SEHNR, CDR2 FQNEAQ (reference sequence).

The chain's CDR3 is CATSATTGTSNQPQHF. The CDR3 bases are TGTGCCACCAGTGCCACGACAGGGACGAGCAATCAGCCCCAGCATTTT. The chain combines TRBV24-1 with TRBJ1-5; 7 positions match TRBD1. Germline V lookup: CDR1 KGHDR, CDR2 SFDVKD. This CDR3 has 16 residues. V shed 5 bases, J shed 1 base, and the junction held 7 bases outside the gene matches.

The gene calls are TRBV5-1 and TRBJ2-1, with 9 nucleotides matching TRBD2. This CDR3 is 16 amino acids long. Losses at the gene ends were 2 bases for V and 3 bases for J; bases not matched to a gene: 6. Germline V gives CDR1 SGHRS, CDR2 YFSETQ. The CDR3 spells CASSLGQLAGYNEQFF. The DNA for the CDR3 is TGCGCCAGCAGCTTAGGCCAACTAGCGGGCTACAATGAGCAGTTCTTC. The variable domain in full, completed from reference TRBV5-1 and TRBJ2-1, reads KAGVTQTPRYLIKTRGQQVTLSCSPISGHRSVSWYQQTPGQGLQFLFEYFSETQRNKGNFPGRFSGRQFSNSRSEMNVSTLELGDSALYLCASSLGQLAGYNEQFFGPGTRLTVL.

V is TRBV10-3 and J is TRBJ2-3, with TRBD1 as a possible D gene (7 bases). CDR1 is ENHRY, CDR2 SYGVKD, per germline. CDR3 length: 13 residues. The CDR3 region has the DNA TGTGCTGTCAACAGGGGACTTACAGATACGCAGTATTTT. It codes for CAVNRGLTDTQYF.

The rearrangement uses TRBV6-5 and TRBJ2-7; 10 bases agree with TRBD1. V lost 4 bases to trimming and J lost 5 bases; unmatched junction nucleotides: 11. Germline lookup yields CDR1 MNHEY and CDR2 SVGAGI. The CDR3 has 16 residues. The DNA of the CDR3 is TGTGCCAGCAGTTCCCAAACTCCCGGGACAGGGGACGAGCAGTACTTC. Its protein is CASSSQTPGTGDEQYF.

This rearrangement joins TRBV19 to TRBJ2-3; no clear D gene. Per germline, CDR1 LNHDA and CDR2 SQIVND (reference sequence). V was clipped by 10 bases and J by 6 bases, with 29 bases between them. CDR3 size: 17 residues. The CDR3 sequence is CATQPAWKDTGVDTQYF. In nucleotides, the CDR3 is TGTGCCACTCAACCTGCGTGGAAAGACACTGGCGTTGATACGCAGTATTTT.

The chain joins TRBV3-1 (or the pseudogene TRBV3-2) to TRBJ2-3, with D possibly TRBD2 on 5 matching bases. Trimming left V 4 bases short and J 0 bases short, with 11 bases between. CDR3 length: 15 amino acids. The germline gives CDR1 LGHDT, CDR2 YNNKEL (reference sequence). CDR3 region: CASSPGGFSTDTQYF. CDR3 in DNA: TGTGCCAGCAGCCCTGGAGGTTTTAGCACAGATACGCAGTATTTT.

This chain uses TRBV5-1 with TRBJ2-1, with D tentatively TRBD1 (5 bases). Germline V gene sequence: CDR1 SGHRS, CDR2 YFSETQ. The CDR3 is made up of 17 amino acids. Trimming took off 5 bases at V and 1 base at J, with 19 bases between the two ends. Here the CDR3 DNA reads TGCGCCAGCAGGGGGCTTGATTTAGTGCGGTCCTACAATGAGCAGTTCTTC. It specifies CASRGLDLVRSYNEQFF.

This chain links TRBV5-1 with TRBJ2-3, with 7 bases matching TRBD1. Germline loops: CDR1 SGHRS, CDR2 YFSETQ. This CDR3 is built from 15 residues. The V gene end was trimmed by 4 bases and the J gene end by 2 bases; junction bases not matched to a gene: 7. CDR3 sequence: CASSPTGPYTDTQYF. The CDR3 bases are TGCGCCAGCAGCCCGACAGGGCCTTACACAGATACGCAGTATTTT.

The CDR3 is CASSFRGNTEAFF. The CDR3 DNA follows: TGCGCCAGCAGCTTCCGGGGGAACACTGAAGCTTTCTTT. The V call is TRBV5-1, the J call TRBJ1-1; unclear D gene. The V gene's germline CDR1 is SGHRS and CDR2 YFSETQ. CDR3 size: 13 residues. V dropped 2 bases and J dropped 1 base, with 6 bases sitting between them.

This chain links TRBV19 with TRBJ2-7; possible D gene TRBD2, 6 bases. This CDR3 is 14 amino acids long. Germline values: CDR1 LNHDA, CDR2 SQIVND (reference sequence). The ends were cut back, 7 bases at V and 5 bases at J, with 18 bases in the middle. CDR3 sequence reads: CASIGGPIQDEQYF. The CDR3 DNA follows: TGTGCCAGTATCGGGGGACCAATCCAGGACGAGCAGTACTTC.